This paragraph covers one T cell receptor beta chain sequence. What it binds is not known. Deletions cut 0 bases from V and 5 bases from J, with 17 bases between. The CDR3 consists of 16 residues. Germline V gene sequence: CDR1 SGDLS, CDR2 YYNGEE. The data derive from a study of cytomegalovirus exposure and HLA in healthy donors. Points from the study as a whole: TCR sequences were mostly rare, though some public TCRs occurred in many donors.

Researchers ran the PCR with 60 Vbeta and 13 Jbeta primers. How the authors handled the data: Later, 80 million or so unique TCR beta chains were counted in an analysis, and roughly 10 million of them were shared. Method: immunoSEQ multiplex PCR; TCRdb's copy keeps in-frame clones and lacks some. Clone size and V and J calls were adopted from that table, with D and trimming inferred from the DNA. Here the sample spans roughly 140,000 clones, about 80% being singletons. V is TRBV9 and J is TRBJ1-2, with TRBD1 as a possible D gene (5 bases). This receptor was taken from a man aged 35 to 55 in good health and CMV-seropositive. Sequencing was done on a sample of PBMCs. The CDR3 here is CASSVATEQEFYGYTF. The CDR3, as DNA: TGTGCCAGCAGCGTAGCCACGGAACAGGAATTTTATGGCTACACCTTC.